The T cell receptor beta chain under discussion was sequenced for a study of CD8+ T cells in alopecia areata. Study context: Treated patients swallowed 5 to 10 mg of oral tofacitinib twice daily.

Study-level findings and limits: There was only one nonresponder, so it was unclear how baseline CD8+ expansion relates to response. Under tofacitinib, numerous expanded lesional clonotypes remained detectable in scalp and blood.

In germline, CDR1 is SGHRS, CDR2 YFSETQ. CDR3 length equals 16 residues. The ends were cut back, 0 bases at V and 0 bases at J, with 7 bases in the middle. Extracted from the samples, RNA was reverse transcribed into cDNA to serve as the sequencing template. Profiled with immunoSEQ multiplex PCR; TCRdb holds only in-frame clones, not every one. The sample has 150,000 to 250,000 clones, 45% to 65% seen once; the top ten hold approximately 3.5%. Comment on this clone: Its antigen remains unidentified.

The treatment: oral pan-JAK inhibitor, 5-10 mg twice daily. Obtained from alopecia areata patients were lesional scalp punch biopsies along with peripheral blood. The source is a human donor with alopecia areata. Specimen: CD4+ T cells sorted from blood, collected at week 4, from a patient treated with tofacitinib. The rearrangement joins TRBV5-1 to TRBJ2-6; D is unresolved. The DNA of the CDR3 is TGCGCCAGCAGCTTGGTCCCCCTCTCTGGGGCCAACGTCCTGACTTTC. Its protein is CASSLVPLSGANVLTF.